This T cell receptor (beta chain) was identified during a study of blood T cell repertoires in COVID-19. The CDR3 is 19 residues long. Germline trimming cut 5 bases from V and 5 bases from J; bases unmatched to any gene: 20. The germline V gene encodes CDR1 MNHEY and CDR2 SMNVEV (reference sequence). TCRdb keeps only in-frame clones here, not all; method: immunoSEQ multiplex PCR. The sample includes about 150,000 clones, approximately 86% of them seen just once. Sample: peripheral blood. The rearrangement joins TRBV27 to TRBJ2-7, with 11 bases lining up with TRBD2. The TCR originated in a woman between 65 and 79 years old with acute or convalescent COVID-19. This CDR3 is CASSLGRGLADNFVHEQYV. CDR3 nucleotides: TGTGCCAGCAGTCTGGGAAGGGGACTAGCGGACAACTTTGTCCACGAGCAGTACGTC.